The 4 T cell receptor beta chains listed next were all sequenced from one sample in a study of blood T cells in healthy people across ages. Combining a sample-barcoded 5' primer with a J-beta primer mix, a second PCR ran for 7 to 11 cycles. Each CDR3 protein gets one entry after TCRdb re-called the 5' RACE reads with MiXCR. The sample has 1.5 million to 2 million distinct CDR3 sequences; roughly 28% are singletons. The sequencing input was blood. The receptors were gathered from a woman in her thirties in good health.

There are many counts of this clonotype. The chain carries TRBV7-6 and TRBJ2-7, with D perhaps TRBD2 (6 bases). Germline-derived CDR1 and CDR2 are SGHVS and FNYEAQ. This CDR3 has 15 amino acids. The V end lost 5 bases, the J end lost 4 bases, and 18 bases lay between the germline ends. CDR3 DNA sequence: TGTGCCAGCAGCCCCCTGACCGGGAGTACATACGAGCAGTACTTC. Translating gives CASSPLTGSTYEQYF.

This clonotype has a count of ten or more. The rearrangement uses TRBV6-5 and TRBJ1-4, with TRBD1 matching 7 bases. Germline CDR1 is MNHEY and CDR2 is SVGAGI. The length of the CDR3 is 13 residues. With 8 bases clipped from V and 5 bases from J, the junction kept 5 bases outside the gene matches. The CDR3 loop reads CASARTGNEKLFF. As DNA, the CDR3 is TGTGCCAGCGCCCGGACAGGAAATGAAAAACTGTTTTTT.

V and J are TRBV29-1 and TRBJ2-7; D unresolved. CDR1 SQVTM and CDR2 ANQGSEA come from the germline V gene. Trimming removed 6 bases at V and 6 bases at J, with 15 bases between. There are 12 residues in the CDR3. CDR3 DNA: TGCAGCGTGACCGGACCGGGTACCGAGCAGTACTTC. It specifies CSVTGPGTEQYF.

A remark on this clonotype: A much larger clone is a single base away; this may be a read error. This chain uses TRBV10-3 with TRBJ2-4, with D uncertain. The CDR3 covers 13 residues. Per germline, CDR1 ENHRY and CDR2 SYGVKD. The CDR3 bases are TGTGCCATCAGTGAGTCCCCTATCAACATTCTGTACTTC. Protein product: CAISESPINILYF.